These 32 T cell receptor beta chains were all obtained from the same sample, sequenced in a study of T cell repertoires in cytomegalovirus infection. MiXCR, applied by TCRdb to the reads, yields one record per CDR3 protein. The table includes a few hundred thousand distinct CDR3 sequences, over 15% detected once. Sequenced material: PBMCs. These receptor sequences come from a human donor in good health (CMV status not recorded). Some clones in this sample may be carry-over from other donors' samples.

In this sample, this clonotype turned up many times. This rearrangement joins TRBV27 to TRBJ2-1, with 9 bases that match TRBD1. CDR3 length: 17 amino acids. Trimming removed 2 bases from V and 4 bases from J; junction bases left unmatched: 9. CDR1 MNHEY and CDR2 SMNVEV come from the germline V gene (reference sequence). CDR3 protein: CASSLMKTGGLYNEQFF. As DNA, the CDR3 is TGTGCCAGCAGTTTAATGAAGACAGGGGGACTGTACAATGAGCAGTTCTTC.

The chain couples TRBV7-9 to TRBJ1-5; D uncertain. The CDR3 has 16 residues. Trimming removed 5 bases from V and 0 bases from J, with 14 bases in between. CDR1 SEHNR and CDR2 FQNEAQ come from the germline V gene (reference sequence). The CDR3 DNA reads as TGTGCCAGCAGCCAATTTCCGGCGGGTAGCAATCAGCCCCAGCATTTT. Translating gives CASSQFPAGSNQPQHF.

This clonotype was counted only a few times. The chain recombines TRBV10-3 with TRBJ2-5; no clear D gene. Per germline, CDR1 ENHRY and CDR2 SYGVKD. The ends were cut back, 2 bases at V and 0 bases at J, with 7 bases in the middle. The CDR3 runs to 14 residues. CDR3 in amino acids: CAISEDKDQETQYF. The CDR3 DNA follows: TGTGCCATCAGTGAGGATAAGGACCAAGAGACCCAGTACTTC.

The chain couples TRBV7-9 to TRBJ1-6; D is unclear. CDR1 and CDR2 (germline): SEHNR, FQNEAQ (reference sequence). Deletions cut 4 bases from V and 10 bases from J, with 11 bases between. The CDR3 is 13 amino acids. The DNA for the CDR3 is TGTGCCAGCAGCTCTTCAGCGAGCTCACCCCTCCACTTT. This translates into CASSSSASSPLHF.

This clonotype was seen a handful of times. The rearrangement joins TRBV9 to TRBJ2-1; D perhaps matches TRBD1 (5 bases). CDR3 length equals 14 residues. Germline assignment: CDR1 SGDLS and CDR2 YYNGEE. The ends were cut back, 1 base at V and 9 bases at J, with 14 bases in the middle. The chain's CDR3 is CASSVRGLASEQFF. In DNA form, the CDR3 reads TGTGCCAGCAGCGTAAGGGGTCTGGCAAGTGAGCAGTTCTTC.

The chain joins TRBV7-9 to TRBJ2-7; 7 bases agree with TRBD1. This CDR3 spans 15 amino acids. Germline V gene lookup returns CDR1 SEHNR and CDR2 FQNEAQ (reference sequence). With V trimmed by 5 bases and J by 3 bases, 10 bases remained unmatched. CDR3 DNA: TGTGCCAGCAGCAACCCGAAGGGACAGAACTACGAGCAGTACTTC. Translation: CASSNPKGQNYEQYF. Full variable domain (rest looked up from reference TRBV7-9 and TRBJ2-7): DTGVSQNPRHKITKRGQNVTFRCDPISEHNRLYWYRQTLGQGPEFLTYFQNEAQLEKSRLLSDRFSAERPKGSFSTLEIQRTEQGDSAMYLCASSNPKGQNYEQYFGPGTRLTVT.

There are many counts of this clonotype. V usage is TRBV11-2 and J usage is TRBJ2-5; D gene ambiguous. The germline V gene has CDR1 SGHAT and CDR2 FQNNGV. The length of the CDR3 is 17 residues. V was shortened by 4 bases and J by 2 bases, with 20 bases between the two germline ends. The CDR3 spells CASSSFPAGAPQETQYF. The CDR3 bases are TGTGCCAGCAGCTCCTTCCCCGCCGGAGCCCCTCAAGAGACCCAGTACTTC.

This clonotype was found a few times. The chain carries TRBV6-2 or TRBV6-3 and TRBJ2-2, with TRBD2 matching 8 bases. After removal of 2 bases from V and 5 bases from J, the junction contained 4 bases not matched to a gene. Germline-derived CDR1 and CDR2 are MNHEY and SVGEGT. The CDR3 has 15 residues. The CDR3 region is CASSYGTSSTGELFF. As DNA, the CDR3 is TGTGCCAGCAGTTACGGGACTAGTTCAACCGGGGAGCTGTTTTTT.

This clonotype was observed at least ten times. The chain uses TRBV7-9 and TRBJ2-4; D is possibly TRBD1 (6 bases). CDR3 length: 15 amino acids. Trimming stripped 1 base from V and 5 bases from J, with 12 bases between. Germline CDR1 and CDR2: SEHNR and FQNEAQ (reference sequence). The CDR3 spells CASSLEGEGENIQYF. CDR3 nucleotides: TGTGCCAGCAGCTTAGAGGGTGAGGGGGAAAACATTCAGTACTTC.

The V and J genes are TRBV7-2 and TRBJ2-2, with 12 bases matching TRBD2. The CDR3 is 17 amino acids. Germline lookup yields CDR1 SGHTA and CDR2 FQGNSA. The junction had 5 bases not matched to a gene; V was cut back by 3 bases and J by 3 bases. DNA for the CDR3: TGTGCCAGCAGCTTCCCTAGCGGGAGGGCCTACACCGGGGAGCTGTTTTTT. It encodes CASSFPSGRAYTGELFF.

Ten or more counts support this clonotype. The chain is built from TRBV7-8 and TRBJ2-1, with D perhaps TRBD2 (6 bases). Deletions cut 0 bases from V and 3 bases from J, with 12 bases between. This CDR3 is 16 amino acids long. CDR1 and CDR2 (germline): SGHVS, FQNEAQ. The CDR3 protein is CASSLAGGIDYNEQFF. CDR3 coding DNA: TGTGCCAGCAGCTTAGCGGGCGGGATCGACTACAATGAGCAGTTCTTC.

The chain is built from TRBV6-5 and TRBJ2-3; TRBD2 is a possible D gene (6 bases). With 2 bases removed from V and 3 bases from J, the gap between germline ends came to 9 bases. The length of the CDR3 is 14 residues. From germline, CDR1 is MNHEY and CDR2 SVGAGI. Here the CDR3 DNA reads TGTGCCAGCAGTTACCCTGGGAGGACAGATACGCAGTATTTT. Amino acid sequence: CASSYPGRTDTQYF.

This clonotype was recorded only once. The chain is built from TRBV11-2 and TRBJ2-3; no clear D. With 4 bases removed from V and 8 bases from J, the gap between germline ends came to 13 bases. The CDR3 runs 13 residues. CDR1 is SGHAT, CDR2 FQNNGV, per germline. The CDR3 DNA sequence: TGTGCCAGCAGCTACGGGCCAAAGGGTACGCAGTATTTT. Protein sequence: CASSYGPKGTQYF.

The chain is built from TRBV7-9 and TRBJ2-1; 14 bases align to TRBD2. CDR1 and CDR2 (germline): SEHNR, FQNEAQ (reference sequence). The V gene end was trimmed by 4 bases and the J gene end by 10 bases; junction bases not matched to a gene: 9. The CDR3 sequence is 16 residues long. CDR3 coding DNA: TGTGCCAGCAGCTCGCGACTAGCGGGAGGGCCAGGGGAGCAGTTCTTC. It translates to CASSSRLAGGPGEQFF. Combining the CDR3 with reference TRBV7-9 and TRBJ2-1 gives the whole variable domain DTGVSQNPRHKITKRGQNVTFRCDPISEHNRLYWYRQTLGQGPEFLTYFQNEAQLEKSRLLSDRFSAERPKGSFSTLEIQRTEQGDSAMYLCASSSRLAGGPGEQFFGPGTRLTVL.

A remark on this clonotype: This may come from a read error, since a much larger clone is one base off. V usage is TRBV19 and J usage is TRBJ1-1; a weak D match, TRBD1 (6 bases). Germline CDR1 is LNHDA and CDR2 is SQIVND (reference sequence). CDR3 length equals 13 residues. The CDR3 spells CASIGDKNTEASF. In DNA, the CDR3 is TGTGCCAGTATTGGGGACAAGAACACTGAAGCTTCCTTT.

This clonotype has only one observation. V gene TRBV7-2 combines with J gene TRBJ2-1, with D possibly TRBD2 on 6 matching bases. CDR1 and CDR2 (germline): SGHTA, FQGNSA. CDR3 size: 13 residues. V was shortened by 5 bases and J by 10 bases, with 15 bases between the two germline ends. DNA for the CDR3: TGTGCCAGCAGCATGGGGGGAAAAAAGGAGCAGTTCTTC. This codes for CASSMGGKKEQFF. Supplemented by reference TRBV7-2 and TRBJ2-1, the full variable domain reads GAGVSQSPSNKVTEKGKDVELRCDPISGHTALYWYRQSLGQGLEFLIYFQGNSAPDKSGLPSDRFSAERTGGSVSTLTIQRTQQEDSAVYLCASSMGGKKEQFFGPGTRLTVL.

This clonotype was recorded many times. The chain uses TRBV6-6 and TRBJ2-2; 8 nucleotides match TRBD1. The germline V gene encodes CDR1 MNHNY and CDR2 SVGAGI (reference sequence). The CDR3 spans 17 residues. The trim removed 5 bases at V and 5 bases at J, leaving 13 bases unmatched. The CDR3 DNA reads as TGTGCCAGCAGTATGAAAGACAGGGGCGTAAAAACCGGGGAGCTGTTTTTT. Protein: CASSMKDRGVKTGELFF.

The chain combines TRBV14 with TRBJ2-7; tentatively, D is TRBD1 or TRBD2 (5 bases each). Trimming took 1 base from V and 3 from J, leaving 22 bases between them. The CDR3 is 18 residues long. From germline, CDR1 is SGHDN and CDR2 FVKESK. CDR3 in amino acids: CASSQGIGVLARGYEQYF. Here the CDR3 DNA reads TGTGCCAGCAGCCAAGGGATCGGGGTGCTGGCGAGGGGCTACGAGCAGTACTTC.

In this sample, this clonotype turned up many times. CDR3 residues: CATSRTEGIQYF. In DNA, the CDR3 is TGTGCCACCAGCAGGACTGAGGGCATTCAGTACTTC. The V and J genes are TRBV15 and TRBJ2-4, with a possible D match to TRBD2 (5 bases). The CDR3 has 12 residues. Trimming cost V 3 bases and J 9 bases, with 9 bases left between them. CDR1 and CDR2 (germline): LNHNV, YYDKDF (reference sequence).

This clonotype was seen a handful of times. This chain connects TRBV2 to TRBJ2-2, with a weak D call TRBD1 (5 bases). The CDR3 is 14 amino acids. Trimming stripped 6 bases from V and 1 base from J, with 9 bases between. Per the germline V gene, CDR1 is SNHLY and CDR2 is FYNNEI. The CDR3 protein is CASRTTVNTGELFF. For the CDR3, the DNA is TGTGCCAGCAGGACGACAGTGAACACCGGGGAGCTGTTTTTT.

This clonotype was found a few times. The chain links TRBV12-3 or TRBV12-4 to TRBJ2-1, with TRBD2 as a possible D gene (6 bases). With 6 bases removed from V and 9 bases from J, the gap between germline ends came to 12 bases. This CDR3 spans 12 amino acids. The CDR3 coding sequence is TGTGCCAGCAGCTTCGGGGGATTTGAGCAGTTCTTC. It codes for CASSFGGFEQFF.

In regard to this clonotype: The CDR3 does not end in the conserved phenylalanine or tryptophan, so this is likely a read error. The V gene is TRBV16, the J gene TRBJ2-1; D gene ambiguous. CDR3 length equals 14 residues. Trimming cost V 0 bases and J 6 bases, with 9 bases left between them. Germline assignment: CDR1 KGHSY and CDR2 FQNENV. The CDR3 region is CASSQSASTNEQFS. CDR3 nucleotides: TGTGCCAGCAGCCAATCGGCTAGTACCAATGAGCAGTTCTCC.

There are a few counts of this clonotype. The chain joins TRBV4-1 to TRBJ1-4; no clear D gene. This CDR3 spans 13 amino acids. V was clipped by 1 base and J by 8 bases, with 8 bases between them. Germline CDR1 MGHRA, CDR2 YSYEKL. The CDR3 nucleotides are TGCGCCAGCAGCCAAGTCGAACGGGAAAAACTGTTTTTT. Translated, it gives CASSQVEREKLFF.

This clonotype appeared many times. V gene TRBV12-3 or TRBV12-4 combines with J gene TRBJ1-5; no clear D gene. Trimming left V 6 bases short and J 2 bases short, with 14 bases between. CDR3 size: 15 residues. The CDR3 spells CASSLTRVGNQPQHF. CDR3 coding DNA: TGTGCCAGCAGCCTAACCAGAGTGGGCAATCAGCCCCAGCATTTT.

At least ten counts were recorded for this clonotype. The CDR3 nucleotides read TGTGCCAGCAGCTTAGACAGGGCACCGCAGTATTTT. Its translation is CASSLDRAPQYF. The gene calls are TRBV7-2 and TRBJ2-3; D is perhaps TRBD1 (6 bases). This CDR3 spans 12 amino acids. From germline, CDR1 is SGHTA and CDR2 FQGNSA. V lost 1 base and J 10 bases, leaving 9 bases between the germline ends.

The chain combines TRBV12-3 or TRBV12-4 with TRBJ1-1; D remains ambiguous. The CDR3 consists of 17 residues. The ends were cut back, 4 bases at V and 1 base at J, with 19 bases in the middle. Here the CDR3 reads CASSWEDGYAANTEAFF. DNA of the CDR3: TGTGCCAGCAGTTGGGAGGACGGGTATGCGGCGAACACTGAAGCTTTCTTT.

There are many counts of this clonotype. This sequence joins TRBV10-3 and TRBJ1-1, with D unclear. Germline lookup yields CDR1 ENHRY and CDR2 SYGVKD. Between the trimmed V and J ends, which lost 3 bases and 3 bases, there was a span of 8 bases. The CDR3 is made up of 13 amino acids. The CDR3 nucleotides read TGTGCCATCAGTGATGACTTGTACACTGAAGCTTTCTTT. This codes for CAISDDLYTEAFF.

Many counts were recorded for this clonotype. The rearrangement uses TRBV7-9 and TRBJ2-5; possibly TRBD2 for D (6 bases). The V and J ends lost 1 base and 7 bases respectively, with 13 bases between them. The CDR3 has 14 residues. Germline CDR1 SEHNR, CDR2 FQNEAQ (reference sequence). CDR3 sequence reads: CASSLGSGPRTQYF. In nucleotides, the CDR3 is TGTGCCAGCAGCTTAGGTAGCGGACCGAGGACCCAGTACTTC. The full variable domain, rest sourced from reference TRBV7-9 and TRBJ2-5, is DTGVSQNPRHKITKRGQNVTFRCDPISEHNRLYWYRQTLGQGPEFLTYFQNEAQLEKSRLLSDRFSAERPKGSFSTLEIQRTEQGDSAMYLCASSLGSGPRTQYFGPGTRLLVL.

This clonotype was observed many times. The V gene is TRBV7-2, the J gene TRBJ2-7; TRBD2 agrees at 12 bases. The CDR3 contains 15 residues. Germline CDR1 reads SGHTA; CDR2 reads FQGNSA. V was pared by 3 bases and J by 2 bases, with 2 bases of the junction left unmatched. The chain's CDR3 is CASSLTSGGTYEQYF. The CDR3, as DNA: TGTGCCAGCAGCTTGACTAGCGGGGGAACCTACGAGCAGTACTTC. The complete variable domain, with remaining parts taken from reference TRBV7-2 and TRBJ2-7, reads GAGVSQSPSNKVTEKGKDVELRCDPISGHTALYWYRQSLGQGLEFLIYFQGNSAPDKSGLPSDRFSAERTGGSVSTLTIQRTQQEDSAVYLCASSLTSGGTYEQYFGPGTRLTVT.

The sample holds many counts of this clonotype. J is TRBJ2-5 and V is TRBV7-2, with 8 bases fitting TRBD2. Germline CDR1 and CDR2: SGHTA and FQGNSA. J lost 5 bases, V lost 1 base, and 6 bases had no gene match. The CDR3 has 15 residues. This CDR3 reads CASSLEGTRGETQYF. The CDR3 nucleotides read TGTGCCAGCAGCTTAGAGGGGACTAGGGGGGAGACCCAGTACTTC.

This clonotype was counted a few times. The chain joins TRBV6-2 or TRBV6-3 to TRBJ2-6; D may be TRBD1 (6 bases). The CDR3 sequence is 16 residues long. The V end was cut by 7 bases, the J end by 3 bases, with 16 bases between. Germline-derived CDR1 and CDR2 are MNHEY and SVGEGT. This CDR3 reads CASTGVFPIGANVLTF. The DNA of the CDR3 is TGTGCCAGCACAGGGGTCTTCCCAATTGGGGCCAACGTCCTGACTTTC.

The rearrangement uses TRBV30 and TRBJ2-7; 9 nucleotides match TRBD1. This CDR3 is 16 amino acids long. Germline lookup yields CDR1 GTSNPN and CDR2 SVGIG (reference sequence). The V and J ends lost 1 base and 2 bases, in that order; junction bases with no gene match: 9. CDR3 residues: CAWSGPGTGLTYEQYF. The CDR3 bases are TGTGCCTGGAGTGGACCGGGGACAGGGCTCACCTACGAGCAGTACTTC.